This T cell receptor (beta chain) comes out of a study of CD8+ T cells in alopecia areata. Extracted RNA was reverse transcribed into cDNA, the sequencing template. Assay used: immunoSEQ multiplex PCR; TCRdb lists only in-frame clones, some missing. There are about 180,000 clones in the sample; 59% occur only once, and around 15% lies in the top ten. PBMCs served as the source from which CD4+ and CD8+ T cells were sorted. Details on this clone: No antigen is known for it.

Study-wide results and limits: Among the cells sequenced in scalp samples are also the resident alphabeta T cells of normal skin. Lesional scalp, notably in alopecia totalis/universalis, had clonality above that of normal scalp.

Trimming stripped 0 bases from V and 6 bases from J, with 18 bases between. Per germline, CDR1 MGHRA and CDR2 YSYEKL. The CDR3 has 17 amino acids. The receptor was isolated from a human donor with alopecia areata. The sample consisted of CD4+ T cells sorted from blood, taken at week 0. This chain joins TRBV4-1 and TRBJ1-5; TRBD1 might be the D (5 bases). The CDR3 region is CASSQDWRGPRSQPQHF. CDR3 DNA sequence: TGCGCCAGCAGCCAAGATTGGAGGGGCCCCCGCTCTCAGCCCCAGCATTTT.